This T cell receptor (beta chain) was identified during a study of blood T cell repertoires in COVID-19. About the research overall: Acute and convalescent COVID-19 specimens originated in the United States, Italy and Spain. The cDNA or gDNA used as material had been derived from T cells, B-cell-depleted T cells, or PBMCs.

Trimming cost V 6 bases and J 4 bases; bases outside gene matches: 3. The CDR3 runs 15 residues. CDR1 is MNHEY and CDR2 is SVGAGI in the germline V gene. Per the original data handling: For nucleated cells, counts were estimated from reference gene primer amplification. The method was immunoSEQ multiplex PCR; TCRdb's version includes in-frame clones alone and lacks a portion of them. Clonal size and the V and J genes are those of that table, whereas D and trimming came from the DNA. Altogether about 29,000 clones are present, around 85% being singletons, with the ten largest covering about 24%. The gene calls are TRBV6-5 and TRBJ2-1, with 13 bases fitting TRBD2. Material: peripheral blood. This receptor was taken from a human donor with active COVID-19. The donor label of this sample is uncertain. The CDR3 protein is CASRATSGGYNEQFF. In nucleotides, the CDR3 is TGTGCCAGCAGGGCGACTAGCGGGGGGTACAATGAGCAGTTCTTC.